The present TCR beta chain was sequenced within a study of identical twins. Study-wide findings and caveats: Alpha sequences out of frame and shared by twins had excess low generation probability. Findings came from cross-sectional statistics, without long-term follow-up of donors. Twins' surplus sharing was weaker for beta out-of-frame sequences.

As concerns this clonotype: Its specificity is not known.

Addition of a universal primer site occurred through template switching, and cDNA carried unique molecular identifiers. TCRdb fed the 5' RACE reads into MiXCR, producing one record per CDR3 protein. Of a few hundred thousand distinct CDR3 sequences in the sample, nearly 10% were seen once. Germline V CDR1 and CDR2: MNHNS, SASEGT. The CDR3 loop spans 16 amino acids. With 7 bases clipped from V and 4 bases from J, the junction kept 11 bases outside the gene matches. The data also belong to a second study, concerning yellow fever vaccine responses in identical twins.

This chain connects TRBV6-1 to TRBJ1-5; TRBD1 matches at 9 bases. Sequenced sample: PBMCs. This clonotype was sampled from a woman aged 18-29 years in good health. The DNA of the CDR3 is TGTGCCAGCAAACCTCTCGGACAGGGGATTAATCAGCCCCAGCATTTT. Amino acids: CASKPLGQGINQPQHF.